Each of the 26 T cell receptor beta chains below was sequenced from the same sample in a study of blood T cell repertoires in COVID-19. The table came from immunoSEQ multiplex PCR; TCRdb's copy has only in-frame clones and leaves some out. The sample consists of about 240,000 clones, 75% to 85% of them appearing once. The sample taken for sequencing was peripheral blood. The source is a human donor in a cohort sampled during active COVID-19.

This chain joins TRBV28 and TRBJ2-7; 9 bases match TRBD2. V shed 8 bases and J 1 base; nucleotides not matched to a gene: 3. CDR1 MDHEN and CDR2 SYDVKM come from the germline V gene. The CDR3 totals 13 residues. The CDR3 sequence: CASRLAASYEQYF. The CDR3 DNA sequence: TGTGCCAGCCGACTAGCGGCGTCCTACGAGCAGTACTTC.

Regarding this clone: Other DNA sequences in the sample encode the same CDR3. The CDR3 region is CASRQGSSYEQYF. As DNA, the CDR3 is TGCGCCAGCAGACAGGGGAGCTCCTACGAGCAGTACTTC. The V gene is TRBV5-1, the J gene TRBJ2-7, with TRBD1 matching over 7 bases. The J segment lost 0 bases and the V segment lost 5 bases, leaving 2 bases of the junction unmatched. Germline V CDR1 and CDR2: SGHRS, YFSETQ. The length of the CDR3 is 13 residues. The full variable domain, its missing parts supplied by reference TRBV5-1 and TRBJ2-7, is KAGVTQTPRYLIKTRGQQVTLSCSPISGHRSVSWYQQTPGQGLQFLFEYFSETQRNKGNFPGRFSGRQFSNSRSEMNVSTLELGDSALYLCASRQGSSYEQYFGPGTRLTVT.

V gene TRBV28 combines with J gene TRBJ1-3, with D possibly being TRBD1 (5 bases). Between the trimmed V and J ends, which lost 8 bases and 1 base, there was a span of 15 bases. The germline V gene encodes CDR1 MDHEN and CDR2 SYDVKM. This CDR3 comprises 15 residues. The CDR3 DNA reads as TGTGCCAGCGGACAATCCATCCCTTCTGGAAACACCATATATTTT. Amino acid sequence: CASGQSIPSGNTIYF.

The rearrangement uses TRBV9 and TRBJ2-3; possible D gene TRBD2, 6 bases. This CDR3 region has 16 residues. Germline CDR1 SGDLS, CDR2 YYNGEE. Trimming left V 4 bases short and J 0 bases short, with 15 bases between. CDR3 residues: CASSPQYGRSTDTQYF. The CDR3 nucleotides read TGTGCCAGCAGCCCCCAATACGGGAGAAGCACAGATACGCAGTATTTT.

This clone was seen a single time. The chain recombines TRBV28 with TRBJ1-6; 7 nucleotides align to TRBD1. The CDR3 is 15 residues long. V trimming: 7 bases; J trimming: 7 bases; junction bases outside the gene matches: 10. Germline V gene sequence: CDR1 MDHEN, CDR2 SYDVKM. The CDR3 here is CASNTKSRGNSPLHF. In nucleotides, the CDR3 is TGTGCCAGCAACACCAAGAGCAGGGGGAATTCACCCCTCCACTTT.

The chain employs TRBV30 and TRBJ1-4, with D possibly matching TRBD1 (5 bases). CDR3 size: 13 residues. CDR1 and CDR2 (germline): GTSNPN, SVGIG (reference sequence). V was shortened by 6 bases and J by 2 bases, with 10 bases between the two germline ends. CDR3 in DNA: TGTGCCTGCCGGACATTCACTAATGAAAAACTGTTTTTT. Translation gives CACRTFTNEKLFF.

The chain has TRBV2 and TRBJ2-3, with a possible D match to TRBD1 (6 bases). V lost 9 bases, J lost 5 bases, and 12 bases lay in between. The CDR3 length is 12 residues. In germline, CDR1 is SNHLY, CDR2 FYNNEI. For the CDR3, the DNA is TGTGCCAGTCTCACAGGGATAGATACGCAGTATTTT. Protein: CASLTGIDTQYF.

The rearrangement links TRBV10-3 to TRBJ2-1, with 11 bases fitting TRBD2. With V trimmed by 10 bases and J by 10 bases, 9 bases remained unmatched. Germline-derived CDR1 and CDR2 are ENHRY and SYGVKD. CDR3 length equals 13 residues. CDR3 loop: CATHLAGGGEQFF. In DNA, the CDR3 is TGTGCCACCCATCTAGCGGGAGGAGGGGAGCAGTTCTTC.

The chain employs TRBV7-2 and TRBJ1-2, with D possibly being TRBD1 (5 bases). V lost 4 bases and J 8 bases, leaving 14 bases between the germline ends. Germline V gene data show CDR1 as SGHTA and CDR2 as FQGNSA. The CDR3 is made up of 13 amino acids. CDR3 DNA: TGTGCCAGCAGCTCCTCTCGTGCAGGGGGCTACACCTTC. This sequence encodes CASSSSRAGGYTF.

This CDR3 reads CASSEGRRAGPLGNQPQHF. CDR3 DNA: TGTGCCAGCAGTGAAGGCCGACGGGCAGGGCCTTTGGGCAATCAGCCCCAGCATTTT. The chain employs TRBV2 and TRBJ1-5; TRBD1 might be the D (5 bases). Trimming removed 1 base at V and 2 bases at J, with 21 bases between. The germline V gene has CDR1 SNHLY and CDR2 FYNNEI. CDR3 length: 19 amino acids.

The V and J genes are TRBV7-9 and TRBJ1-5; maybe TRBD1 (5 bases). From germline, CDR1 is SEHNR and CDR2 FQNEAQ (reference sequence). The CDR3 sequence is 12 residues long. Written as DNA, the CDR3 is TGTGCGACCGGGACTTGGGGACAGCCCCAGCATTTT. This gives the protein CATGTWGQPQHF.

The CDR3 region has the DNA TGTGCCAGCTGCCCGGGCAGGGGGCCCAAGGATACGCAGTATTTT. This encodes CASCPGRGPKDTQYF. The chain combines TRBV7-3 with TRBJ2-3; TRBD1 matches at 8 bases. Germline-derived CDR1 and CDR2 are SGHTA and FQGTGA. Trimming at V came to 8 bases and at J to 6 bases, leaving 13 bases not matched to a gene. The CDR3 loop spans 15 amino acids.

This chain links TRBV11-2 with TRBJ2-7; 12 bases line up with TRBD2. After removal of 4 bases from V and 5 bases from J, the junction contained 6 bases not matched to a gene. The CDR3 is 15 amino acids. Germline V gives CDR1 SGHAT, CDR2 FQNNGV. This CDR3 is CASSSGLAGRDEQYF. In DNA form, the CDR3 reads TGTGCCAGCAGCTCCGGACTAGCGGGAAGGGACGAGCAGTACTTC.

The V and J genes are TRBV6-5 and TRBJ2-7; 7 bases line up with TRBD1. The CDR3 contains 12 residues. J lost 2 bases, V lost 10 bases, and 5 bases had no gene match. Germline V lookup: CDR1 MNHEY, CDR2 SVGAGI. In DNA, the CDR3 is TGTGCCACCCGGGACAGCCCCTACGAGCAGTACTTC. Amino acids: CATRDSPYEQYF.

This clone was seen only a few times. Different DNA sequences within this sample yield the same CDR3. The rearrangement links TRBV27 to TRBJ2-7; 9 bases are shared with TRBD1. V shed 6 bases, J shed 3 bases, and the junction held 6 bases outside the gene matches. CDR1 is MNHEY and CDR2 is SMNVEV in the germline V gene (reference sequence). There are 14 residues in the CDR3. The DNA of the CDR3 is TGTGCCAGCAGCCCGGGACAGGGCCACTACGAGCAGTACTTC. Translation gives CASSPGQGHYEQYF.

The rearrangement joins TRBV9 to TRBJ1-4; no firm D call. V gave up 4 bases and J gave up 4 bases, with 11 bases separating them. From germline, CDR1 is SGDLS and CDR2 YYNGEE. This CDR3 has 14 residues. The CDR3 nucleotides are TGTGCCAGCAGCCACCGGGATAGTAATGAAAAACTGTTTTTT. This codes for CASSHRDSNEKLFF. The full variable domain, rest sourced from reference TRBV9 and TRBJ1-4, is DSGVTQTPKHLITATGQRVTLRCSPRSGDLSVYWYQQSLDQGLQFLIQYYNGEERAKGNILERFSAQQFPDLHSELNLSSLELGDSALYFCASSHRDSNEKLFFGSGTQLSVL.

The V and J genes are TRBV5-1 and TRBJ1-1, with TRBD1 matching 8 bases. Germline lookup yields CDR1 SGHRS and CDR2 YFSETQ. The CDR3 consists of 17 residues. V shed 0 bases, J shed 1 base, and the junction held 8 bases outside the gene matches. CDR3 coding DNA: TGCGCCAGCAGCTTGGCACACGGGACAGGAAAGAACACTGAAGCTTTCTTT. Protein: CASSLAHGTGKNTEAFF.

V is TRBV29-1 and J is TRBJ1-3; D is ambiguous. V was shortened by 1 base and J by 0 bases, with 7 bases between the two germline ends. The CDR3 consists of 14 residues. CDR1 is SQVTM, CDR2 ANQGSEA, per germline. The CDR3 DNA reads as TGCAGCGTTGAAGTCCCGAGCTCTGGAAACACCATATATTTT. This encodes CSVEVPSSGNTIYF. The variable domain in full, completed from reference TRBV29-1 and TRBJ1-3, reads SAVISQKPSRDICQRGTSLTIQCQVDSQVTMMFWYRQQPGQSLTLIATANQGSEATYESGFVIDKFPISRPNLTFSTLTVSNMSPEDSSIYLCSVEVPSSGNTIYFGEGSWLTVV.

V and J are TRBV4-2 and TRBJ2-3; TRBD2 aligns across 8 bases. Germline CDR1 reads LGHNA; CDR2 reads YNFKEQ. With V trimmed by 0 bases and J by 1 base, 12 bases remained unmatched. CDR3 length: 19 residues. The CDR3 nucleotides read TGTGCCAGCAGCCAAGATATATTTAGGGCTAGCGGGCGCACAGATACGCAGTATTTT. Its translation is CASSQDIFRASGRTDTQYF.

V and J are TRBV6-5 and TRBJ2-7, with D unresolved. V was pared by 6 bases and J by 2 bases, with 11 bases between. The CDR3 consists of 13 residues. Germline-derived CDR1 and CDR2 are MNHEY and SVGAGI. CDR3 sequence reads: CASSGPATYEQYF. In DNA form, the CDR3 reads TGTGCCAGCAGCGGTCCAGCGACCTACGAGCAGTACTTC.

The chain couples TRBV6-5 to TRBJ2-5, with TRBD2 matching over 14 bases. The CDR3 is made up of 16 amino acids. Per germline, CDR1 MNHEY and CDR2 SVGAGI. After removal of 4 bases from V and 5 bases from J, the junction contained 6 bases not matched to a gene. Here the CDR3 reads CASSSGTSGSRETQYF. Written as DNA, the CDR3 is TGTGCCAGCAGTTCCGGGACTAGCGGGAGCAGGGAGACCCAGTACTTC.

The V gene is TRBV6-1, the J gene TRBJ2-5; a possible D gene is TRBD2 (6 bases). Germline-derived CDR1 and CDR2 are MNHNS and SASEGT. Trimming shortened V by 11 bases and J by 2 bases, and 15 bases separated the two germline ends. The CDR3 loop spans 13 amino acids. The CDR3, as DNA: TGTGCCGGGGCGGGGTCAGGACAAGAGACCCAGTACTTC. It codes for CAGAGSGQETQYF.

The chain recombines TRBV20-1 with TRBJ1-2, with D perhaps matching TRBD1 (5 bases). The CDR3 is 12 residues long. Germline assignment: CDR1 DFQATT and CDR2 SNEGSKA (reference sequence). Deletions cut 3 bases from V and 6 bases from J, with 11 bases between. The CDR3 nucleotides read TGCAGTGCTAGTTCCAGGGCAAATGGCTACACCTTC. Protein product: CSASSRANGYTF.

The V and J genes are TRBV2 and TRBJ1-6; maybe TRBD1 (6 bases). Trimming took 2 bases from V and 7 from J, leaving 9 bases between them. This CDR3 has 14 residues. Per germline, CDR1 SNHLY and CDR2 FYNNEI. The CDR3 coding sequence is TGTGCCAGCAGTGAATGGGGGCCAAATTCACCCCTCCACTTT. Its translation: CASSEWGPNSPLHF. The variable domain in full, completed from reference TRBV2 and TRBJ1-6, reads EPEVTQTPSHQVTQMGQEVILRCVPISNHLYFYWYRQILGQKVEFLVSFYNNEISEKSEIFDDQFSVERPDGSNFTLKIRSTKLEDSAMYFCASSEWGPNSPLHFGNGTRLTVT.

This clone was detected once. This chain uses TRBV27 with TRBJ1-5, with 9 bases identical to TRBD1. This CDR3 is 15 amino acids long. The V gene end was trimmed by 5 bases and the J gene end by 4 bases; junction bases not matched to a gene: 6. Per germline, CDR1 MNHEY and CDR2 SMNVEV (reference sequence). The CDR3 loop reads CASSTHRGPNQPQHF. CDR3 in DNA: TGTGCCAGCAGTACCCACAGGGGGCCTAATCAGCCCCAGCATTTT.

J is TRBJ1-4 and V is TRBV5-1; TRBD1 agrees at 7 bases. The V segment lost 4 bases and the J segment 7 bases; nucleotides outside the gene matches: 7. Germline V CDR1 and CDR2: SGHRS, YFSETQ. This CDR3 is built from 14 residues. The CDR3 here is CASSPDRRGEKLFF. The CDR3 nucleotides are TGCGCCAGCAGCCCGGACAGGAGGGGTGAAAAACTGTTTTTT.